This T cell receptor (beta chain) comes out of a study of T cell responses to AZD1222 COVID-19 vaccine (dated by TCRdb to the early 2020s). Study-wide context: A total of approximately 240 trial participants underwent TCR sequencing, of whom 207 received two doses of AZD1222 and some 25 received two doses of the MenACWY control vaccine. Trial participants were enrolled by age into subgroups of 18-55, 56-69 and 70-plus years, and about 150, 27 and 61 TCR-sequenced participants, respectively, were included in these subgroups. What the research found in general, with its limitations: The vaccine-associated CD4 TCRs covered the entire spike protein, and the dominant responses fell in regions 160-218 and 743-854. Most participants were white British and females outnumbered males, and the authors suggested that clonal diversity may have been underestimated. Conclusions about previously exposed vaccinees are limited because only five to seven AZD1222 recipients were SARS-CoV-2 seropositive at baseline. In the small 56-69-year group, the increase in depth fell short of significance, most likely because of low power. A significant rise in spike-specific TCR breadth and depth was observed after two AZD1222 doses relative to day 0 and relative to MenACWY recipients. Because no day 14 peak-response samples were available, repertoires were characterized only after the peak T cell response. Reportedly, almost half of the unique spike-specific TCRs recognized epitopes lying outside the regions that are mutated in the B.1.351 and B.1.1.7 variants.

The CDR3 regions of human TCRbeta chains were analyzed by immunosequencing. As for the authors' bioinformatics: Repertoire TCRs were checked for matches against a reference library of SARS-CoV-2-specific TCRs that had been generated using the MIRA antigen-specificity platform. Breadth meant the fraction of unique TCRs that were SARS-CoV-2-associated, whereas depth meant the fraction of total T cells that were SARS-CoV-2-associated. Using the MIRA data, each spike-specific TCR was assigned both to the spike region to which the TCR was reactive and to a CD4 or CD8 class. Log10-transformed breadth and depth values were compared by one-way ANOVA with Sidak's multiple comparisons tests. Imported from immuneACCESS, the table was reduced by TCRdb to in-frame sequences with V and J called. These copies leave out some clones; in studies compared against another copy, an unresolved V gene accounts for under half, and the cause of the remainder is not known. V, J and clone size derive from that table, while D and trimming were established from the DNA sequence. The sample table holds about 82,000 clones, of which 92% were seen once. Less than 4% of the sample lies in the top ten.

Based on the germline V gene, the CDR1 and CDR2 sequences are MGHRA and YSYEKL. Trimming costs V 0 bases and J 2 bases, and their ends lie 5 bases apart. The CDR3 measures 15 amino acids from cysteine to phenylalanine. Only CDR3 DNA is held: 45 bases, read in frame from base 1. Read against the paper, the sample's time point label means: about 28 days (+/-7) after the second vaccine dose. Because spike-specific TCR depth and breadth did not differ between the two schedules, AZD1222 recipients who got a second dose at roughly 4 weeks were pooled with those who got a second dose at roughly 12 weeks. Samples from vaccinated people were obtained from the UK trials COV001 and COV002, which included a single-blind randomized controlled phase 2/3 trial of AZD1222 (ChAdOx1 nCoV-19) in healthy adults. For TCRbeta chain sequencing, PBMC samples from trial participants were taken at day 0 and at day 28 after the second dose.

As concerns this clone: Its antigen target is currently unknown. Base quality data are lacking; no much larger clone is found one base away.

The sequence joins TRBV4-1 to TRBJ2-6; the D segment cannot be called with confidence. The TCR sequence derives from an adult who received the AZD1222 COVID-19 vaccine. This specimen consisted of peripheral blood, obtained 28 days after the second AZD1222 dose. The CDR3 has the sequence CASSQETAGANVLTF. The DNA reads TGCGCCAGCAGCCAAGAGACGGCTGGGGCCAACGTCCTGACTTTC.